The 29 T cell receptor beta chains below all came from one sample that was sequenced in a study of blood T cell repertoires in COVID-19. TCRdb's copy holds only in-frame clones and misses some; the assay was immunoSEQ multiplex PCR. The table includes about 75,000 clones, 87% detected once. Sequenced sample: peripheral blood. These receptor sequences come from a woman in her fifties or sixties with acute or convalescent COVID-19.

The chain has TRBV19 and TRBJ1-6; 8 nucleotides match TRBD1. Losses at the gene ends were 5 bases for V and 7 bases for J; bases not matched to a gene: 4. CDR3 length: 14 residues. CDR1 is LNHDA, CDR2 SQIVND, per germline (reference sequence). The CDR3 is CASSPDRENSPLHF. CDR3 DNA sequence: TGTGCCAGTAGTCCGGACAGGGAGAATTCACCCCTCCACTTT.

This rearrangement joins TRBV9 to TRBJ1-3, with 7 bases identical to TRBD1. Germline V gives CDR1 SGDLS, CDR2 YYNGEE. This CDR3 has 15 amino acids. Trimming took 1 base from V and 2 from J; bases not matched to a gene: 3. The CDR3 spells CASSVQGGPGNTIYF. The DNA for the CDR3 is TGTGCCAGCAGCGTACAGGGGGGACCTGGAAACACCATATATTTT. The whole variable domain, remainder taken from reference TRBV9 and TRBJ1-3, is DSGVTQTPKHLITATGQRVTLRCSPRSGDLSVYWYQQSLDQGLQFLIQYYNGEERAKGNILERFSAQQFPDLHSELNLSSLELGDSALYFCASSVQGGPGNTIYFGEGSWLTVV.

This chain links TRBV6-1 with TRBJ1-6; 7 bases fit TRBD1. CDR1 is MNHNS, CDR2 SASEGT, per germline. The CDR3 consists of 16 residues. With 0 bases clipped from V and 9 bases from J, the junction kept 8 bases outside the gene matches. CDR3 region: CASSEALTGSGSPLHF. In DNA, the CDR3 is TGTGCCAGCAGTGAAGCGCTGACAGGGTCAGGTTCACCCCTCCACTTT.

The chain combines TRBV4-1 with TRBJ1-6, with D possibly TRBD1 on 5 matching bases. Trimming left V 3 bases short and J 3 bases short, with 12 bases between. Per germline, CDR1 MGHRA and CDR2 YSYEKL. The length of the CDR3 is 16 residues. CDR3 nucleotides: TGCGCCAGCAGCCACGGAGGGGAAAACTATAATTCACCCCTCCACTTT. As protein: CASSHGGENYNSPLHF.

This clone has just one count. The J gene is TRBJ1-1, the V gene TRBV5-1, with 10 nucleotides matching TRBD1. The CDR3 has 18 amino acids. The V gene's germline CDR1 is SGHRS and CDR2 YFSETQ. V shed 4 bases and J 3 bases; nucleotides not matched to a gene: 15. The CDR3 protein is CASSHRQGAFLLDTEAFF. CDR3 nucleotides: TGCGCCAGCAGCCATCGACAGGGGGCGTTTTTGTTGGACACTGAAGCTTTCTTT.

V gene TRBV12-3 or TRBV12-4 combines with J gene TRBJ2-7; D may be TRBD1 (6 bases). The V and J ends lost 4 bases and 4 bases respectively, with 8 bases between them. CDR3 length: 12 amino acids. CDR3 amino acids: CASSWDMYEQYF. The CDR3, as DNA: TGTGCCAGCAGTTGGGACATGTACGAGCAGTACTTC.

The chain has TRBV5-1 and TRBJ2-5; D not certain. Looked up from germline, CDR1 is SGHRS and CDR2 is YFSETQ. The length of the CDR3 is 12 residues. Between the trimmed V and J ends, which lost 1 base and 3 bases, there was a span of 4 bases. Written as DNA, the CDR3 is TGCGCCAGCAGCTTGCCTGAAGAGACCCAGTACTTC. Translation: CASSLPEETQYF.

The CDR3 region has the DNA TGTGCCAGCAGTTTCGACCGGAGGGAGACCCAGTACTTC. It is translated as CASSFDRRETQYF. The chain carries TRBV12-3 or TRBV12-4 and TRBJ2-5, with TRBD2 as a possible D gene (5 bases). The CDR3 is made up of 13 amino acids. V lost 3 bases, J lost 5 bases, and 10 bases lay in between.

This clone was recorded only once. This chain links TRBV5-1 with TRBJ2-2; 8 bases fit TRBD2. The CDR3 spans 16 residues. The V gene end was trimmed by 5 bases and the J gene end by 0 bases; junction bases not matched to a gene: 6. CDR1 SGHRS and CDR2 YFSETQ come from the germline V gene. Here the CDR3 reads CASSGTGLANTGELFF. CDR3 nucleotide sequence: TGCGCCAGCAGTGGGACGGGACTAGCGAACACCGGGGAGCTGTTTTTT.

The rearrangement uses TRBV6-5 and TRBJ2-3; 7 bases match TRBD1. Germline lookup yields CDR1 MNHEY and CDR2 SVGAGI. The CDR3 length is 14 residues. The V gene end was trimmed by 2 bases and the J gene end by 4 bases; junction bases not matched to a gene: 3. Written as DNA, the CDR3 is TGTGCCAGCAGTTACAGGGGGCTGGCAGATACGCAGTATTTT. Amino acid sequence: CASSYRGLADTQYF.

CDR3 coding DNA: TGTGCCAGCAGCTGGGGACAACTTAATCAGCCCCAGCATTTT. It translates to CASSWGQLNQPQHF. The V call is TRBV5-6, the J call TRBJ1-5; tentatively, D is TRBD1 (6 bases). The V end lost 3 bases, the J end lost 4 bases, and 11 bases lay between the germline ends. This CDR3 spans 14 amino acids. Germline CDR1 is SGHDT and CDR2 is YYEEEE.

The V gene is TRBV5-1, the J gene TRBJ2-3, with a weak D call TRBD1 (5 bases). Germline CDR1 reads SGHRS; CDR2 reads YFSETQ. The CDR3 extends over 14 amino acids. The V end lost 4 bases, the J end lost 5 bases, and 14 bases lay between the germline ends. CDR3 protein: CASSPGHLQDTQYF. The CDR3 coding sequence is TGCGCCAGCAGCCCCGGACACCTCCAAGATACGCAGTATTTT.

The rearrangement uses TRBV28 and TRBJ1-1; D call uncertain. This CDR3 spans 14 amino acids. V lost 6 bases to trimming and J lost 0 bases, with 11 bases between them. Per germline, CDR1 MDHEN and CDR2 SYDVKM. The CDR3: CASRVASMNTEAFF. CDR3 bases: TGTGCCAGCAGAGTCGCCTCTATGAACACTGAAGCTTTCTTT.

The gene calls are TRBV12-3 or TRBV12-4 and TRBJ1-1; D is possibly TRBD1 (5 bases). The CDR3 runs 13 residues. Trimming left V 5 bases short and J 4 bases short, with 11 bases between. Here the CDR3 DNA reads TGTGCCAGCAGTCCAGAAGACAGCACTGAAGCTTTCTTT. It is translated as CASSPEDSTEAFF.

The chain employs TRBV10-3 and TRBJ2-5; D is ambiguous. V shed 7 bases and J shed 8 bases, with 17 bases lying between them. CDR1 is ENHRY and CDR2 is SYGVKD in the germline V gene. This CDR3 has 13 residues. CDR3 sequence: CAIKTEHGETQYF. CDR3 DNA sequence: TGTGCCATCAAAACTGAACATGGAGAAACCCAGTACTTC.

To note about this clone: At one end, the junction sequence differs from germline, possibly due to a read error. CDR3 bases: TGTGTCAGCAGCCCCGGACAGGGCTATGGCTACACCTTC. Translation gives CVSSPGQGYGYTF. The rearrangement links TRBV12-3 or TRBV12-4 to TRBJ1-2; 8 bases are shared with TRBD1. The CDR3 extends over 13 amino acids.

This clone was found a few times. The V and J genes are TRBV2 and TRBJ2-2; 7 bases align to TRBD1. Looked up from germline, CDR1 is SNHLY and CDR2 is FYNNEI. Unmatched junction bases numbered 7, after V lost 5 bases and J lost 1 base. The CDR3 sequence is 16 residues long. The DNA for the CDR3 is TGTGCCAGCAGTCTACAGGGGACGAAGAACACCGGGGAGCTGTTTTTT. It encodes CASSLQGTKNTGELFF.

V is TRBV5-1 and J is TRBJ1-1; tentative D call: TRBD1 (5 bases). V was shortened by 4 bases and J by 3 bases, with 10 bases between the two germline ends. The CDR3 covers 13 residues. Germline CDR1 and CDR2: SGHRS and YFSETQ. The DNA of the CDR3 is TGCGCCAGCAGCATCGACAGTTACACTGAAGCTTTCTTT. Encoded protein: CASSIDSYTEAFF.

The sample holds one count of this clone. J is TRBJ2-7 and V is TRBV27, with 9 bases matching TRBD1. CDR3 size: 15 residues. Looked up from germline, CDR1 is MNHEY and CDR2 is SMNVEV (reference sequence). Trimming at V came to 2 bases and at J to 6 bases, leaving 8 bases not matched to a gene. This CDR3 is CASSLRGTGLGEQYF. The CDR3 bases are TGTGCCAGCAGTTTACGCGGGACAGGGCTAGGCGAGCAGTACTTC.

The chain couples TRBV19 to TRBJ1-5, with a tentative D call TRBD1 (6 bases). Trimming removed 0 bases at V and 3 bases at J, with 12 bases between. The CDR3 contains 16 residues. Germline V gene lookup returns CDR1 LNHDA and CDR2 SQIVND (reference sequence). The CDR3 reads CASSIDPDRYNQPQHF. CDR3 DNA: TGTGCCAGTAGTATAGATCCTGACAGGTACAATCAGCCCCAGCATTTT.

This clone was counted a single time. The rearrangement links TRBV24-1 to TRBJ2-3; the D gene is possibly TRBD2 (5 bases). The CDR3 covers 15 residues. Trimming pared 2 bases from V and 0 bases from J, leaving 8 bases between. Germline CDR1 and CDR2: KGHDR and SFDVKD. The CDR3 DNA is TGTGCCACCAGTGATTCGAGGACTAGCACAGATACGCAGTATTTT. It translates to CATSDSRTSTDTQYF.

This rearrangement joins TRBV29-1 to TRBJ2-7; a possible D gene is TRBD1 (6 bases). Germline V lookup: CDR1 SQVTM, CDR2 ANQGSEA. Trimming took 1 base from V and 5 from J, leaving 15 bases between them. The CDR3 length is 14 residues. The CDR3 nucleotides are TGCAGCGTTGAAGCCGGGCCAGGGGCCCACGAGCAGTACTTC. Translating gives CSVEAGPGAHEQYF.

This chain uses TRBV27 with TRBJ1-1, with a tentative D call TRBD1 (5 bases). Per the germline V gene, CDR1 is MNHEY and CDR2 is SMNVEV (reference sequence). The CDR3 runs to 17 residues. Trimming shortened V by 0 bases and J by 5 bases, and 19 bases separated the two germline ends. CDR3 bases: TGTGCCAGCAGTTTATCCGTACTTGGGGGGTCCCATACTGAAGCTTTCTTT. This gives the protein CASSLSVLGGSHTEAFF.

Turning to this clone: The same CDR3 is also encoded by other DNA sequences in this sample. V gene TRBV28 combines with J gene TRBJ1-4; the D is unclear. The V gene lost 8 bases and the J gene lost 3 bases, with 10 bases spanning the gap. CDR1 is MDHEN, CDR2 SYDVKM, per germline. CDR3 length: 13 residues. In DNA, the CDR3 is TGTGCCAGCCTCGGCGGGGCTAATGAAAAACTGTTTTTT. This translates into CASLGGANEKLFF. Looking up the rest from reference TRBV28 and TRBJ1-4 gives the full variable domain: DVKVTQSSRYLVKRTGEKVFLECVQDMDHENMFWYRQDPGLGLRLIYFSYDVKMKEKGDIPEGYSVSREKKERFSLILESASTNQTSMYLCASLGGANEKLFFGSGTQLSVL.

The V call is TRBV2, the J call TRBJ1-1; D ambiguous. Germline loops: CDR1 SNHLY, CDR2 FYNNEI. This CDR3 comprises 14 residues. The V end was cut by 4 bases, the J end by 1 base, with 10 bases between. Here the CDR3 DNA reads TGTGCCAGCAGTGGGCCAGTCCGGAACACTGAAGCTTTCTTT. The encoded protein is CASSGPVRNTEAFF.

The chain couples TRBV9 to TRBJ2-3; 10 nucleotides line up with TRBD2. This CDR3 is built from 16 residues. With 3 bases clipped from V and 6 bases from J, the junction kept 10 bases outside the gene matches. The germline CDR1 and CDR2 sequences are SGDLS and YYNGEE. CDR3 loop: CASSAPLAGDLDTQYF. The CDR3 bases are TGTGCCAGCAGCGCTCCGCTAGCGGGGGACCTCGATACGCAGTATTTT.

The CDR3 DNA is TGTGCCAGCAGCCTCACATTCACCGGACAGGGGCAGGCGGCTTTCTTT. Translation: CASSLTFTGQGQAAFF. The chain couples TRBV3-1 (or the pseudogene TRBV3-2) to TRBJ1-1; 9 nucleotides align to TRBD1. The CDR3 covers 16 residues. V trimming: 4 bases; J trimming: 11 bases; junction bases outside the gene matches: 17. Germline V lookup: CDR1 LGHDT, CDR2 YNNKEL (reference sequence).

This clone came up once. V is TRBV7-8 and J is TRBJ1-5; a possible D gene is TRBD1 (6 bases). V lost 5 bases, J lost 12 bases, and 14 bases lay in between. This CDR3 region has 12 residues. Germline CDR1 and CDR2: SGHVS and FQNEAQ. CDR3 sequence (DNA): TGTGCCAGCAGCCCAAGGGGGGGGAACCAGCATTTT. Protein product: CASSPRGGNQHF.

This clone was counted once. This chain connects TRBV29-1 to TRBJ1-1, with a tentative D call TRBD1 (5 bases). V was clipped by 1 base and J by 5 bases, with 11 bases between them. The CDR3 spans 13 residues. Germline V gene data show CDR1 as SQVTM and CDR2 as ANQGSEA. The CDR3 here is CSVEAQGLTEAFF. CDR3 bases: TGCAGCGTTGAAGCTCAGGGTTTAACTGAAGCTTTCTTT.